This is a list of T cell receptor beta chains from one sample in a study of CD8+CD57+ T cells in acquired aplastic anemia. TCRdb recomputed calls from the reads with MiXCR, one row per CDR3 protein. The table shows 210,000 or so distinct CDR3 sequences, with approximately 51% occurring only once. The sequenced sample was sorted CD4+, CD8+, or CD8+CD57+ T cells (not recorded which) from PBMCs. These receptors originate from a human donor with aplastic anemia. The CDR3 runs from the conserved cysteine through the conserved F or W. D genes are given only for firm matches. The size of a clone is reported for some rows only, either as once, few or many, or as a class for expanded clones.

V	length	D	J	size	DNA	CDR3
TRBV25-1	13	-	TRBJ1-1	-	TGTGCCAGCATGGGGGCAGGGAACACTGAAGCTTTCTTT	CASMGAGNTEAFF
TRBV6-5	16	-	TRBJ1-2	-	TGTGCCAGCAGTTACCCTGAGGGAAGAGGTAACTATGGCTACACCTTC	CASSYPEGRGNYGYTF
TRBV19	14	TRBD2	TRBJ2-7	-	TGTGCCAGTAGCCGGACACGGGGGGGATACGAGCAGTACTTC	CASSRTRGGYEQYF
TRBV6-1	13	-	TRBJ1-2	few	TGTGCCAGCAGTGTCGACAGGACCTCTGGAAACACCTTC	CASSVDRTSGNTF
TRBV20-1	15	-	TRBJ2-3	-	TGCAGTGCCAGTTCCGCGGACAGCCACACAGATACGCAGTATTTT	CSASSADSHTDTQYF
TRBV19	17	-	TRBJ1-2	-	TGTGCCAGTAGTACCTTCCACGGACAGCCCTTTAACTATGGCTACACCTTC	CASSTFHGQPFNYGYTF
TRBV7-9	15	TRBD1	TRBJ1-4	many	TGTGCCAGCAGCTTAAATGAGGGACAGAAGTCAAAACTGTTTTTT	CASSLNEGQKSKLFF
TRBV19	16	-	TRBJ1-3	-	TGTGCCAGTAGTGCTCCGGACCGCCACCCTGGAAACACCATATATTTT	CASSAPDRHPGNTIYF
TRBV7-9	16	TRBD2	TRBJ2-7	once	TGTGCCAGCAGCCCCGGGACTAGCGGGGGGGGACTCGAGCAGTACTTC	CASSPGTSGGGLEQYF
TRBV6-1	14	TRBD1	TRBJ1-2	-	TGTGCCAGCAGTTTACAGGGGTTGTACTATGGCTACACCTTC	CASSLQGLYYGYTF
TRBV29-1	11	-	TRBJ2-7	few	TGCAGCGTCTACGGGGACTACGAGCAGTACTTC	CSVYGDYEQYF
TRBV5-1	15	TRBD1	TRBJ1-1	many	TGCGCCAGCAGCTCTCTTGGGACAGGGAACACTGAAGCTTTCTTT	CASSSLGTGNTEAFF
TRBV19	14	TRBD1	TRBJ1-4	-	TGTGCCAGTAGTATCGACAGGGGTTATGAAAAACTGTTTTTT	CASSIDRGYEKLFF